The entry below gives a single T cell receptor beta chain sequence along with its context. This record comes from a study of technical replicates of blood from four donors. The assay was immunoSEQ multiplex PCR, and TCRdb's table has in-frame clones only and misses some. The sample shows 45,000 to 55,000 clones, 85% to 95% of them seen only once. Germline loops: CDR1 SGHRS, CDR2 YFSETQ. The V gene lost 3 bases and the J gene lost 0 bases, with 16 bases spanning the gap. CDR3 length equals 16 residues. This TCR derives from a human donor in good health. V is TRBV5-1 and J is TRBJ2-7; possibly TRBD2 for D (6 bases). The sequencing sample was made of T cells isolated from PBMCs. The CDR3 nucleotides read TGCGCCAGCAGCTCGGGTACGGGGGTATTCTCCTACGAGCAGTACTTC. As protein: CASSSGTGVFSYEQYF.